This passage covers 27 T cell receptor beta chains from one sample sequenced in a study of T cells in tuberculosis. TCRdb keeps only in-frame clones here, not all; method: immunoSEQ multiplex PCR. The table records several thousand clones, approximately 95% of them present only once. Input material: PBMCs. These receptors all stem from an adult with tuberculosis.

The chain couples TRBV6-6 to TRBJ1-1; D not certain. The CDR3 extends over 12 amino acids. Germline V gene data show CDR1 as MNHNY and CDR2 as SVGAGI (reference sequence). Trimming took 6 bases from V and 5 from J, leaving 10 bases between them. The DNA of the CDR3 is TGTGCCAGCAGCCCGGGAGGGACTGAAGCTTTCTTT. Protein: CASSPGGTEAFF.

This chain uses TRBV7-8 with TRBJ2-7, with 9 positions matching TRBD2. This CDR3 spans 16 amino acids. The germline gives CDR1 SGHVS, CDR2 FQNEAQ. The V and J ends lost 4 bases and 5 bases, in that order; junction bases with no gene match: 12. The CDR3 is CASSYYIAGDTHEQYF. Here the CDR3 DNA reads TGTGCCAGCAGCTACTACATAGCGGGAGACACCCACGAGCAGTACTTC.

J is TRBJ1-2 and V is TRBV19; a possible D gene is TRBD1 (5 bases). Germline V gives CDR1 LNHDA, CDR2 SQIVND (reference sequence). Trimming stripped 7 bases from V and 7 bases from J, with 13 bases between. The length of the CDR3 is 12 residues. The CDR3 protein is CASTRGGAGYTF. The CDR3 DNA follows: TGTGCCAGTACGCGGGGAGGGGCTGGCTACACCTTC. The full variable domain, in which reference TRBV19 and TRBJ1-2 provide the parts outside the CDR3, is DGGITQSPKYLFRKEGQNVTLSCEQNLNHDAMYWYRQDPGQGLRLIYYSQIVNDFQKGDIAEGYSVSREKKESFPLTVTSAQKNPTAFYLCASTRGGAGYTFGSGTRLTVV.

The rearrangement links TRBV10-3 to TRBJ2-2; unclear D gene. The CDR3 length is 14 residues. V was pared by 10 bases and J by 1 base, with 13 bases between. CDR1 and CDR2 from the germline V gene are ENHRY and SYGVKD. The CDR3 nucleotides are TGTGCCACCTTACTAACACTGAACACCGGGGAGCTGTTTTTT. This gives the protein CATLLTLNTGELFF.

The CDR3 protein is CASSRDTSYEQYF. CDR3 nucleotides: TGTGCCAGCAGTCGGGACACTTCCTACGAGCAGTACTTC. The gene calls are TRBV7-2 and TRBJ2-7, with TRBD1 as a possible D gene (6 bases). CDR1 is SGHTA, CDR2 FQGNSA, per germline. Trimming took off 6 bases at V and 1 base at J, with 10 bases between the two ends. The CDR3 spans 13 residues. The full variable domain, completed using reference TRBV7-2 and TRBJ2-7, is GAGVSQSPSNKVTEKGKDVELRCDPISGHTALYWYRQSLGQGLEFLIYFQGNSAPDKSGLPSDRFSAERTGGSVSTLTIQRTQQEDSAVYLCASSRDTSYEQYFGPGTRLTVT.

The chain recombines TRBV5-6 with TRBJ2-7, with D perhaps matching TRBD1 (6 bases). The CDR3 runs to 12 residues. V lost 0 bases and J lost 5, with 6 bases in between. Looked up from germline, CDR1 is SGHDT and CDR2 is YYEEEE. This chain's CDR3 is CASSLDRDEQYF. The CDR3 DNA follows: TGTGCCAGCAGCTTGGACAGGGACGAGCAGTACTTC.

The CDR3 coding sequence is TGCGCCAGCAGCTCGGACAGGGGTGGCTACACCTTC. This translates into CASSSDRGGYTF. This chain links TRBV5-1 with TRBJ1-2; 9 nucleotides match TRBD1. The CDR3 spans 12 residues. Germline-derived CDR1 and CDR2 are SGHRS and YFSETQ. V shed 3 bases and J 7 bases; nucleotides not matched to a gene: 1.

The chain couples TRBV7-8 to TRBJ2-4; 10 bases align to TRBD1. CDR1 and CDR2 from the germline V gene are SGHVS and FQNEAQ. CDR3 size: 14 residues. With 5 bases clipped from V and 6 bases from J, the junction kept 4 bases outside the gene matches. Here the CDR3 reads CASSLRDRGNIQYF. In DNA form, the CDR3 reads TGTGCCAGCAGCCTCCGGGACAGGGGAAACATTCAGTACTTC.

The chain combines TRBV2 with TRBJ2-3; maybe TRBD2 (5 bases). Germline CDR1 SNHLY, CDR2 FYNNEI. This CDR3 region has 13 residues. The V and J ends lost 8 bases and 5 bases respectively, with 14 bases between them. The CDR3 here is CASQTGRGDTQYF. CDR3 nucleotide sequence: TGTGCCAGCCAGACGGGGAGAGGAGATACGCAGTATTTT.

This sequence joins TRBV23-1 and TRBJ2-5, with 10 nucleotides matching TRBD2. TRBV23-1 is marked as an open reading frame, function uncertain. This CDR3 comprises 19 residues. The trim removed 8 bases at V and 1 base at J, leaving 19 bases unmatched. For the CDR3, the DNA is TGCGCCAGCGGCTTAACTAGCGGGACCCCCTCGGGGGTCCAAGAGACCCAGTACTTC. As protein: CASGLTSGTPSGVQETQYF.

The chain has TRBV4-1 and TRBJ2-4, with 10 bases fitting TRBD1. The J segment lost 2 bases and the V segment lost 6 bases, leaving 7 bases of the junction unmatched. The CDR3 covers 16 residues. Per the germline V gene, CDR1 is MGHRA and CDR2 is YSYEKL. The CDR3 DNA is TGCGCCAGCAGGCTGGACAGGGGGACTACCAAAAACATTCAGTACTTC. Its translation is CASRLDRGTTKNIQYF.

The J gene is TRBJ1-2, the V gene TRBV6-5, with 7 bases lining up with TRBD1. V was clipped by 4 bases and J by 8 bases; unmatched bases: 10. Germline V gene data show CDR1 as MNHEY and CDR2 as SVGAGI. The CDR3 runs 14 residues. In DNA form, the CDR3 reads TGTGCCAGCAGTTCCACGGACAGGATCGGGGGCTACACCTTC. It encodes CASSSTDRIGGYTF.

CDR3 DNA: TGTGCCAGCAGTTACGGCGGAGGGAACACCGGGGAGCTGTTTTTT. Amino acids: CASSYGGGNTGELFF. V and J are TRBV6-6 and TRBJ2-2, with a tentative D call TRBD2 (5 bases). Trimming removed 2 bases at V and 1 base at J, with 8 bases between. Germline V lookup: CDR1 MNHNY, CDR2 SVGAGI (reference sequence). This CDR3 region has 15 residues.

The V and J genes are TRBV5-1 and TRBJ2-1; TRBD2 agrees at 7 bases. Trimming removed 0 bases from V and 0 bases from J; junction bases left unmatched: 6. CDR3 length: 17 amino acids. Germline V CDR1 and CDR2: SGHRS, YFSETQ. CDR3 sequence: CASSLAGTISSYNEQFF. The DNA for the CDR3 is TGCGCCAGCAGCTTGGCCGGGACTATCAGCTCCTACAATGAGCAGTTCTTC.

J is TRBJ2-5 and V is TRBV7-9; perhaps TRBD1 as D (6 bases). Germline assignment: CDR1 SEHNR and CDR2 FQNEAQ (reference sequence). V was shortened by 8 bases and J by 3 bases, with 16 bases between the two germline ends. The CDR3 has 14 residues. The CDR3 DNA reads as TGTGCCAGCTCGCCGGCTAACAGGGAAGAGACCCAGTACTTC. The encoded protein is CASSPANREETQYF.

J is TRBJ1-2 and V is TRBV27, with D uncertain. This CDR3 has 13 residues. CDR1 is MNHEY and CDR2 is SMNVEV in the germline V gene (reference sequence). The V end lost 8 bases, the J end lost 1 base, and 11 bases lay between the germline ends. The CDR3 loop is CASAGRDNYGYTF. The CDR3, as DNA: TGTGCCAGCGCCGGCCGGGATAACTATGGCTACACCTTC.

This rearrangement joins TRBV11-2 to TRBJ1-5; D remains ambiguous. V lost 5 bases and J 0 bases, leaving 5 bases between the germline ends. This CDR3 is 13 amino acids long. Germline assignment: CDR1 SGHAT and CDR2 FQNNGV. The CDR3 loop is CASSPGSNQPQHF. DNA for the CDR3: TGTGCCAGCAGCCCCGGTAGCAATCAGCCCCAGCATTTT.

The genes are TRBV2 and TRBJ2-1, with TRBD2 identical over 7 bases. With 7 bases clipped from V and 3 bases from J, the junction kept 3 bases outside the gene matches. The length of the CDR3 is 13 residues. The V gene's germline CDR1 is SNHLY and CDR2 FYNNEI. The CDR3 region has the DNA TGTGCCAGCACTACGGGGGGCTACAATGAGCAGTTCTTC. Encoded protein: CASTTGGYNEQFF.

V and J are TRBV6-5 and TRBJ1-5; the match to TRBD1 covers 7 bases. The V gene's germline CDR1 is MNHEY and CDR2 SVGAGI. V was pared by 6 bases and J by 5 bases, with 4 bases of the junction left unmatched. There are 13 residues in the CDR3. CDR3 region: CASRRDRDQPQHF. In DNA form, the CDR3 reads TGTGCCAGCAGACGAGACAGGGATCAGCCCCAGCATTTT.

This clone was detected once. The J gene is TRBJ1-2, the V gene TRBV6-6; a possible D gene is TRBD1 (6 bases). The V end was cut by 6 bases, the J end by 2 bases, with 16 bases between. The CDR3 spans 15 residues. CDR1 is MNHNY and CDR2 is SVGAGI in the germline V gene (reference sequence). The CDR3 DNA reads as TGTGCCAGCAGCCCTGTTAGGGGGTCCAACTATGGCTACACCTTC. Encoded protein: CASSPVRGSNYGYTF.

A note on this clone: At one end the junction does not follow the germline gene, possibly because of a read error. V gene TRBV18 combines with J gene TRBJ1-5; maybe TRBD1 (5 bases). There are 16 residues in the CDR3. From germline, CDR1 is KGHSH and CDR2 LQKENI. The CDR3 reads CASSPLRVQAHQPQHF. The CDR3 DNA is TGTGCCAGCTCACCACTCAGGGTACAGGCCCATCAACCCCAGCATTTT.

The chain couples TRBV19 to TRBJ1-5; D remains ambiguous. CDR3 length equals 15 residues. V lost 3 bases and J 0 bases, leaving 9 bases between the germline ends. The germline V gene encodes CDR1 LNHDA and CDR2 SQIVND (reference sequence). The chain's CDR3 is CASSMSWSSNQPQHF. In nucleotides, the CDR3 is TGTGCCAGTAGTATGAGTTGGAGTAGCAATCAGCCCCAGCATTTT.

This chain links TRBV30 with TRBJ2-2; 8 bases align to TRBD1. V was pared by 4 bases and J by 4 bases, with 8 bases of the junction left unmatched. Germline CDR1 GTSNPN, CDR2 SVGIG (reference sequence). This CDR3 comprises 15 residues. The CDR3: CAWTPQGVFTGELFF. The CDR3, as DNA: TGTGCCTGGACCCCACAGGGGGTATTCACCGGGGAGCTGTTTTTT.

The rearrangement joins TRBV30 to TRBJ1-4; D gene unclear. The V gene lost 5 bases and the J gene lost 0 bases, with 13 bases spanning the gap. The CDR3 has 15 residues. Germline V gene sequence: CDR1 GTSNPN, CDR2 SVGIG (reference sequence). The CDR3 region is CAWGRPYATNEKLFF. The CDR3 coding sequence is TGTGCCTGGGGGCGACCCTACGCAACTAATGAAAAACTGTTTTTT.

This sequence joins TRBV27 and TRBJ2-5; tentative D call: TRBD2 (6 bases). The V and J ends lost 0 bases and 7 bases respectively, with 9 bases between them. CDR3 length: 13 residues. From germline, CDR1 is MNHEY and CDR2 SMNVEV (reference sequence). The CDR3 nucleotides are TGTGCCAGCAGTTTATCGATCGGGGGGACCCAGTACTTC. Translated, it gives CASSLSIGGTQYF.

The rearrangement links TRBV6-6 to TRBJ2-7; possible D gene TRBD1, 5 bases. This CDR3 is 16 amino acids long. CDR1 and CDR2 from the germline V gene are MNHNY and SVGAGI (reference sequence). Trimming took 1 base from V and 1 from J, leaving 14 bases between them. This CDR3 reads CASSYLGRDRSYEQYF. The CDR3 DNA follows: TGTGCCAGCAGTTACTTGGGCAGGGATCGTTCCTACGAGCAGTACTTC.

The chain recombines TRBV2 with TRBJ2-2, with D maybe TRBD2 (6 bases). Germline V lookup: CDR1 SNHLY, CDR2 FYNNEI. The V end was cut by 6 bases, the J end by 6 bases, with 26 bases between. CDR3 length: 18 amino acids. CDR3: CASRRDPMRDPAPGELFF. The CDR3 bases are TGTGCCAGCAGAAGGGACCCAATGCGGGACCCCGCGCCCGGGGAGCTGTTTTTT.